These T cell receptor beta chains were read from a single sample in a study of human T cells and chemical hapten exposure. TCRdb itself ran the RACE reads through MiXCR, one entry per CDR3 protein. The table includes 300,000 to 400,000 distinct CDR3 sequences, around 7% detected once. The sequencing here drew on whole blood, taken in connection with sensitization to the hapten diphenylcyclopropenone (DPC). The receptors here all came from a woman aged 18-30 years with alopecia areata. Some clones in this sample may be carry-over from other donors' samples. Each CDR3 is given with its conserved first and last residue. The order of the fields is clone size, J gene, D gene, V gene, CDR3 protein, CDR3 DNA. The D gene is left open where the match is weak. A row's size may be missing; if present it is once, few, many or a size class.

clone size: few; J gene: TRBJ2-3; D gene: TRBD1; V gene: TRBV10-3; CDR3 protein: CAISGDSASTDTQYF; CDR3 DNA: TGTGCCATCAGTGGGGACAGCGCTAGCACAGATACGCAGTATTTT
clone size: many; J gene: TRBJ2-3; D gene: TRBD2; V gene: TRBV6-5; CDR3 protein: CASSYLRSGGGTDTQYF; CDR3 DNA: TGTGCCAGCAGTTACCTTCGCAGCGGGGGGGGAACAGATACGCAGTATTTT
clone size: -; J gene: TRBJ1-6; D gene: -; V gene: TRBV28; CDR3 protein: CASSPIGMLNSPLHF; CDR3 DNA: TGTGCCAGCAGCCCGATCGGGATGCTTAATTCACCCCTCCACTTT
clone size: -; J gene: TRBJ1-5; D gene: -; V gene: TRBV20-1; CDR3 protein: CSVGLRQGSQPQHF; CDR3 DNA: TGCAGTGTAGGTCTCCGCCAGGGGAGTCAGCCCCAGCATTTT
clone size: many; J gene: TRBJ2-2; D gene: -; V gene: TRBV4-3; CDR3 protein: CASSQDLGEVGELFF; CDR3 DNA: TGCGCCAGCAGCCAAGATCTAGGAGAAGTTGGGGAGCTGTTTTTT
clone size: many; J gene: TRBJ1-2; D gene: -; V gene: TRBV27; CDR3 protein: CASSLSGQANYGYTF; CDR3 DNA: TGTGCCAGCAGTTTATCCGGGCAGGCCAACTATGGCTACACCTTC
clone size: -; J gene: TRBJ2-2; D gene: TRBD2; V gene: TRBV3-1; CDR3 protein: CASSLWGTSKTGELFF; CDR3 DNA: TGTGCCAGCAGCCTTTGGGGGACTAGCAAAACCGGGGAGCTGTTTTTT
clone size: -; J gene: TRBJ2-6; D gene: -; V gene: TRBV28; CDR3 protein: CASRLRGRGSLSGANVLTF; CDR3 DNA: TGTGCCAGCAGACTAAGGGGGCGGGGCAGCCTCTCTGGGGCCAACGTCCTGACTTTC
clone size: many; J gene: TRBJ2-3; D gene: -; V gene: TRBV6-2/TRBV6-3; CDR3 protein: CASSFGGTTDTQYF; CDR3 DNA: TGTGCCAGCAGTTTCGGGGGAACCACAGATACGCAGTATTTT
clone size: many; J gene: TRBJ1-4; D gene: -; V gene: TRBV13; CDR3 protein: CASSRRGDGTTNEKLFF; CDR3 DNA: TGTGCCAGCAGCCGACGGGGGGACGGAACAACTAATGAAAAACTGTTTTTT
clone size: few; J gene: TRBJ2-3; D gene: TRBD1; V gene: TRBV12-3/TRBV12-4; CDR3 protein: CASRQQGARDTQYF; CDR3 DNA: TGTGCCAGCAGACAGCAGGGGGCGCGGGATACGCAGTATTTT
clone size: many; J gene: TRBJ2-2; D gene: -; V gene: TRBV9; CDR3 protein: CASSVVVGELFF; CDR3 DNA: TGTGCCAGCAGCGTAGTTGTCGGGGAGCTGTTTTTT